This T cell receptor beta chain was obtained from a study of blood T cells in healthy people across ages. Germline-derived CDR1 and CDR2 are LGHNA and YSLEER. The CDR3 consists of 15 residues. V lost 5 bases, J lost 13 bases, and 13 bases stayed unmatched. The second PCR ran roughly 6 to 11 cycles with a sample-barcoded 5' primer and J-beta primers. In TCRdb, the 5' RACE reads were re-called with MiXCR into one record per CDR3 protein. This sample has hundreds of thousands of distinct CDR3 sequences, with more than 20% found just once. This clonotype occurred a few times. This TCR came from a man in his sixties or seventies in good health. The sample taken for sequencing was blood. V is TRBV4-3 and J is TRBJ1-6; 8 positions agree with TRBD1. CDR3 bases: TGCGCCAGCAGCGCCTCGACAGGGGTACAGCAGCCCCTCCACTTT. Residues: CASSASTGVQQPLHF.